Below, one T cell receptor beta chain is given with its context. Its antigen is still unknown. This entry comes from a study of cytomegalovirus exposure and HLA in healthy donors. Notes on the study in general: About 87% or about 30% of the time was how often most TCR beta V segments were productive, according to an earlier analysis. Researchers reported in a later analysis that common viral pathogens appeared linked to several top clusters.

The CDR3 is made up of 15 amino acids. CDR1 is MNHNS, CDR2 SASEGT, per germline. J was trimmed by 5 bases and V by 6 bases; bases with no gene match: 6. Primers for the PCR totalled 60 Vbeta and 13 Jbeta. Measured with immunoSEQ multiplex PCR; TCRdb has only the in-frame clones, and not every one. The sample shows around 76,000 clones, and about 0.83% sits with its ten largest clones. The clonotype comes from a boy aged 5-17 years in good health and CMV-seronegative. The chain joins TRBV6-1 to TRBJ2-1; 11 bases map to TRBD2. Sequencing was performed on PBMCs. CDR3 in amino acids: CASSTLAGGDNEQFF. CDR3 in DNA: TGTGCCAGCAGCACCCTAGCGGGGGGAGACAATGAGCAGTTCTTC.